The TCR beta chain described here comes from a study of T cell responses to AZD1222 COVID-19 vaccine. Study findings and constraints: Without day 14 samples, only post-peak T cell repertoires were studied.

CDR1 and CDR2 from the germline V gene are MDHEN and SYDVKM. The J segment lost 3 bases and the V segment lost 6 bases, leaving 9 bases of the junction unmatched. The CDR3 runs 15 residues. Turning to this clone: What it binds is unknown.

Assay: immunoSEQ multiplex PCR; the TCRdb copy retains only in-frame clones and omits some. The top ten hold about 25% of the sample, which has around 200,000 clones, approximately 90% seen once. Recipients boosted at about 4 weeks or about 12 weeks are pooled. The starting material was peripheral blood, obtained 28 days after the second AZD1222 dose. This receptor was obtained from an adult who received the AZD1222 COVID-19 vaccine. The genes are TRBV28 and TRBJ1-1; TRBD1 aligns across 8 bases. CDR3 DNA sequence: TGTGCCAGCAGACGTAGACAGGGGTGGGACACTGAAGCTTTCTTT. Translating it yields CASRRRQGWDTEAFF.